A selection of T cell receptor beta chains follows, all from one sample in a study of blood T cell repertoires in COVID-19. Assay: immunoSEQ multiplex PCR; the TCRdb copy retains only in-frame clones and omits some. The sample consists of about 300,000 clones, around 88% of them appearing once. Sequences were obtained from peripheral blood. Receptors were obtained from a woman aged 50 to 65 with acute or convalescent COVID-19. Each CDR3 is given with its conserved first and last residue. The D gene is left open where the match is weak. Part of the rows lack a size; the others show once, few, many or a class for expanded clones.

j_call: TRBJ1-2
v_call: TRBV5-1
d_call: TRBD1
clone_size: NA
cdr3_nt: TGCGCCAGCTCAGGGGGGCTGGGCTACACCTTC
cdr3_aa: CASSGGLGYTF

j_call: TRBJ2-2
v_call: TRBV7-2
d_call: TRBD2
clone_size: few
cdr3_nt: TGTGCCAGCAGCTTAGTGGCGGGGGGTTACACCGGGGAGCTGTTTTTT
cdr3_aa: CASSLVAGGYTGELFF

j_call: TRBJ2-7
v_call: TRBV10-3
d_call: TRBD1
clone_size: NA
cdr3_nt: TGTGCCACGACCGGGACAGGGGGCGACGAGCAGTACTTC
cdr3_aa: CATTGTGGDEQYF

j_call: TRBJ1-5
v_call: TRBV19
d_call: TRBD1
clone_size: NA
cdr3_nt: TGTGCCAGTAGTATAGAGGCGAACAGGGGGTCTGACAGCAATCAGCCCCAGCATTTT
cdr3_aa: CASSIEANRGSDSNQPQHF

j_call: TRBJ1-1
v_call: TRBV13
d_call: NA
clone_size: few
cdr3_nt: TGTGCCAGCAGCACAGACAGGAATCGTCAAGCTTTCTTT
cdr3_aa: CASSTDRNRQAFF

j_call: TRBJ2-5
v_call: TRBV30
d_call: NA
clone_size: NA
cdr3_nt: TGTGCCTGGAGTGTACTAACGGGGACCCAGTACTTC
cdr3_aa: CAWSVLTGTQYF

j_call: TRBJ1-1
v_call: TRBV7-8
d_call: TRBD1
clone_size: NA
cdr3_nt: TGTGCCAGCAGCTTAGCGAGATCCGGGACAGGGGACAGAGCTTTCTTT
cdr3_aa: CASSLARSGTGDRAFF

j_call: TRBJ2-7
v_call: TRBV4-3
d_call: NA
clone_size: NA
cdr3_nt: TGCGCCAGCAGCCAGGCCCTCAACTACGAGCAGTACTTC
cdr3_aa: CASSQALNYEQYF

j_call: TRBJ2-3
v_call: TRBV2
d_call: TRBD1
clone_size: NA
cdr3_nt: TGTGCCAGCAGGCACCGGGACAGGGTGGTAGATACGCAGTATTTT
cdr3_aa: CASRHRDRVVDTQYF

j_call: TRBJ1-4
v_call: TRBV19
d_call: NA
clone_size: once
cdr3_nt: TGTGCCAGTAGTAACACAGGCCACTATAATGAAAAACTGTTTTTT
cdr3_aa: CASSNTGHYNEKLFF

j_call: TRBJ2-3
v_call: TRBV28
d_call: NA
clone_size: NA
cdr3_nt: TGTGCCAGCAGTTTAACAGGGAGTACAGATACGCAGTATTTT
cdr3_aa: CASSLTGSTDTQYF

j_call: TRBJ2-7
v_call: TRBV7-2
d_call: TRBD1
clone_size: once
cdr3_nt: TGTGCCAGCAGCTTAGTTTGGGACAGTTCCTACGAGCAGTACTTC
cdr3_aa: CASSLVWDSSYEQYF

j_call: TRBJ2-1
v_call: TRBV6-4
d_call: NA
clone_size: NA
cdr3_nt: TGTGCCAGCAGTGACTCAGTGACTATCGATCCCAATGAGCAGTTCTTC
cdr3_aa: CASSDSVTIDPNEQFF

j_call: TRBJ1-5
v_call: TRBV28
d_call: TRBD1
clone_size: NA
cdr3_nt: TGTGCCAGCACCTTTAGGGGGGACAGTAATCAGCCCCAGCATTTT
cdr3_aa: CASTFRGDSNQPQHF

j_call: TRBJ1-2
v_call: TRBV28
d_call: NA
clone_size: NA
cdr3_nt: TGTGCCAGCAGCCTGAGGGTGGGTGGCTACACCTTC
cdr3_aa: CASSLRVGGYTF

j_call: TRBJ1-2
v_call: TRBV28
d_call: NA
clone_size: once
cdr3_nt: TGTGCCAGCACCTTGGGGGGGGCGCGGGGCTACACCTTC
cdr3_aa: CASTLGGARGYTF

j_call: TRBJ1-2
v_call: TRBV28
d_call: TRBD1
clone_size: NA
cdr3_nt: TGTGCCAGCAGTTTAATCCAGGGGGCTAGTGGCTACACCTTC
cdr3_aa: CASSLIQGASGYTF

j_call: TRBJ2-7
v_call: TRBV2
d_call: TRBD2
clone_size: NA
cdr3_nt: TGTGCCAGCTTAGAGCGGGAGCAGTCTCACGAGCAGTACTTC
cdr3_aa: CASLEREQSHEQYF

j_call: TRBJ1-1
v_call: TRBV7-9
d_call: TRBD1
clone_size: NA
cdr3_nt: TGTGCCAGCAGACTCAGGGGGAGCCCTGAAGCTTTCTTT
cdr3_aa: CASRLRGSPEAFF

j_call: TRBJ2-7
v_call: TRBV18
d_call: TRBD1
clone_size: NA
cdr3_nt: TGTGCCAGCTCTCCCGGGACAGGGAGCTCCTACGAGCAGTACTTC
cdr3_aa: CASSPGTGSSYEQYF